This T cell receptor beta chain was observed in a study of T-cell memory formation after mild COVID-19. Study-wide results and caveats: Largely, contracting CD4+ clones fell within CM and EM, and contracting CD8+ clones within EMRA. Whether day 37 second-wave clones are SARS-CoV-2-specific was not confirmed.

This clonotype showed up many times. Its specificity is unknown. The J segment lost 4 bases and the V segment lost 6 bases, leaving 3 bases of the junction unmatched. The CDR3 length is 13 residues. TCRdb used MiXCR to reprocess the 5' RACE reads, holding one entry per CDR3 protein. The sample has 250,000 to 350,000 distinct CDR3 sequences; about 16% are singletons. The V call is TRBV12-3 or TRBV12-4, the J call TRBJ2-3, with 8 bases fitting TRBD1. This clonotype was obtained from a man younger than 35 who had mild COVID-19 (a few samples of this study predate the infection). Cell type and time point are not known. Sequenced sample: PBMCs or a T cell subset sorted from them (not recorded which). DNA of the CDR3: TGTGCCAGCAGCACGGGACAGGCAGATACGCAGTATTTT. This translates into CASSTGQADTQYF.